A single sample is the source of the 29 T cell receptor beta chains below, sequenced in a study of T cells in localized non-small cell lung cancer. Only in-frame clones appear in the TCRdb table, and some are missing; sequencing was by immunoSEQ multiplex PCR. The sample carries roughly 16,000 clones, around 83% recorded once. The specimen comprised peripheral blood, sampled before any cancer treatment. The receptors were gathered from a male donor older than 55 with stage III lung adenocarcinoma.

V and J are TRBV7-9 and TRBJ2-3; TRBD2 matches at 8 bases. Trimming cost V 5 bases and J 5 bases; bases outside gene matches: 12. This CDR3 spans 16 amino acids. Germline lookup yields CDR1 SEHNR and CDR2 FQNEAQ (reference sequence). In nucleotides, the CDR3 is TGTGCCAGCAGCCCCAACTTCGGGGGGGCAGGAGATACGCAGTATTTT. Translating gives CASSPNFGGAGDTQYF. The whole variable domain, filled in from reference TRBV7-9 and TRBJ2-3, reads DTGVSQNPRHKITKRGQNVTFRCDPISEHNRLYWYRQTLGQGPEFLTYFQNEAQLEKSRLLSDRFSAERPKGSFSTLEIQRTEQGDSAMYLCASSPNFGGAGDTQYFGPGTRLTVL.

The rearrangement uses TRBV10-3 and TRBJ1-1, with no clear D. Per germline, CDR1 ENHRY and CDR2 SYGVKD. V gave up 6 bases and J gave up 0 bases, with 11 bases separating them. This CDR3 contains 14 residues. The CDR3 DNA sequence: TGTGCCATCAGCCGGGGTCTCATGAACACTGAAGCTTTCTTT. This codes for CAISRGLMNTEAFF.

This clone was seen only once. The V and J genes are TRBV5-1 and TRBJ2-1, with 8 positions matching TRBD2. V lost 1 base and J lost 9; bases outside the gene matches: 6. Germline assignment: CDR1 SGHRS and CDR2 YFSETQ. The CDR3 is 14 residues long. As DNA, the CDR3 is TGCGCCAGCAGCTTGAGCGGGGGTCTTACTGAGCAGTTCTTC. Amino acids: CASSLSGGLTEQFF.

V and J are TRBV10-3 and TRBJ2-2; TRBD2 might be the D (6 bases). The length of the CDR3 is 14 residues. V was cut by 8 bases and J by 6 bases, with 16 bases left in between. Germline V gene data show CDR1 as ENHRY and CDR2 as SYGVKD. The DNA for the CDR3 is TGTGCCATCGGGGGGAGTAGTAAGGCCGGGGAGCTGTTTTTT. It encodes CAIGGSSKAGELFF.

This rearrangement joins TRBV6-6 to TRBJ1-2; D is undetermined. The CDR3 spans 14 residues. Trimming took 6 bases from V and 4 from J, leaving 15 bases between them. The germline V gene encodes CDR1 MNHNY and CDR2 SVGAGI (reference sequence). CDR3 amino acids: CASSQSGGPYGYTF. The CDR3 nucleotides read TGTGCCAGCAGCCAGTCGGGAGGGCCCTATGGCTACACCTTC.

The chain employs TRBV29-1 and TRBJ2-1; TRBD2 is a possible D gene (5 bases). The CDR3 extends over 12 amino acids. V gave up 7 bases and J gave up 6 bases, with 13 bases separating them. CDR1 and CDR2 from the germline V gene are SQVTM and ANQGSEA. The DNA of the CDR3 is TGCAGCGCCAGAATTGAGGGCAATGAGCAGTTCTTC. Its protein is CSARIEGNEQFF.

This clone has just one count. The rearrangement links TRBV5-5 to TRBJ1-6; no clear D. From germline, CDR1 is SGHKS and CDR2 YYEKEE (reference sequence). The V and J ends lost 4 bases and 10 bases respectively, with 12 bases between them. This CDR3 comprises 13 residues. CDR3 sequence (DNA): TGTGCCAGCAGCCCCCCCCCTGGGTCACCCCTCCACTTT. Translation: CASSPPPGSPLHF.

The chain recombines TRBV5-1 with TRBJ2-5; 11 nucleotides align to TRBD1. CDR3 length: 18 residues. Germline loops: CDR1 SGHRS, CDR2 YFSETQ. V gave up 4 bases and J gave up 2 bases; unmatched junction bases: 13. CDR3 sequence: CASSPGQGASGVQETQYF. The CDR3 region has the DNA TGCGCCAGCAGCCCCGGACAGGGGGCTAGCGGGGTTCAAGAGACCCAGTACTTC.

V usage is TRBV5-1 and J usage is TRBJ2-5; TRBD1 aligns across 7 bases. V was clipped by 3 bases and J by 1 base; unmatched bases: 6. CDR1 is SGHRS and CDR2 is YFSETQ in the germline V gene. This CDR3 contains 15 residues. The CDR3 loop reads CASSSSGQAQETQYF. The CDR3 DNA follows: TGCGCCAGCAGCTCTTCTGGACAGGCCCAAGAGACCCAGTACTTC.

This clone was seen more than once but under ten times. This chain joins TRBV11-3 and TRBJ1-6; D gene ambiguous. The germline gives CDR1 SGHNT, CDR2 YENEEA. V was pared by 5 bases and J by 0 bases, with 5 bases between. This CDR3 region has 14 residues. DNA of the CDR3: TGTGCCAGCAGCGGAAGCTCCTATAATTCACCCCTCCACTTT. This sequence encodes CASSGSSYNSPLHF.

J is TRBJ1-2 and V is TRBV7-3; D unclear. There are 15 residues in the CDR3. The V and J ends lost 5 bases and 4 bases respectively, with 17 bases between them. Germline assignment: CDR1 SGHTA and CDR2 FQGTGA. The CDR3 DNA follows: TGTGCCAGCAGCCCCCTGGTCCAGGTCGGCTATGGCTACACCTTC. Translation gives CASSPLVQVGYGYTF. Complete variable domain (other parts from reference TRBV7-3 and TRBJ1-2): GAGVSQTPSNKVTEKGKYVELRCDPISGHTALYWYRQSLGQGPEFLIYFQGTGAADDSGLPNDRFFAVRPEGSVSTLKIQRTERGDSAVYLCASSPLVQVGYGYTFGSGTRLTVV.

The gene calls are TRBV2 and TRBJ2-1; D not certain. CDR3 length: 14 amino acids. Germline CDR1 and CDR2: SNHLY and FYNNEI. V was clipped by 5 bases and J by 1 base, with 9 bases between them. In nucleotides, the CDR3 is TGTGCCAGCAGTCATCCTACGTCCTACAATGAGCAGTTCTTC. Encoded protein: CASSHPTSYNEQFF. The entire variable domain, with the rest obtained from reference TRBV2 and TRBJ2-1, is as follows: EPEVTQTPSHQVTQMGQEVILRCVPISNHLYFYWYRQILGQKVEFLVSFYNNEISEKSEIFDDQFSVERPDGSNFTLKIRSTKLEDSAMYFCASSHPTSYNEQFFGPGTRLTVL.

This sequence joins TRBV4-1 and TRBJ2-7, with D perhaps TRBD1 (6 bases). Germline V gene data show CDR1 as MGHRA and CDR2 as YSYEKL. CDR3 length: 13 residues. V dropped 3 bases and J dropped 5 bases, with 11 bases sitting between them. The CDR3 DNA sequence: TGCGCCAGCAGCCACCTACAGGGAAACGAGCAGTACTTC. It is translated as CASSHLQGNEQYF.

V gene TRBV6-1 combines with J gene TRBJ1-1; D is uncertain. The CDR3 is 13 residues long. The V and J ends lost 0 bases and 1 base respectively, with 3 bases between them. CDR1 and CDR2 (germline): MNHNS, SASEGT. The CDR3 DNA is TGTGCCAGCAGTGAAGCGGAGAACACTGAAGCTTTCTTT. Translating it yields CASSEAENTEAFF.

The genes are TRBV4-1 and TRBJ1-5; possible D gene TRBD1, 5 bases. CDR1 and CDR2 from the germline V gene are MGHRA and YSYEKL. V lost 3 bases, J lost 2 bases, and 17 bases lay in between. The CDR3 is 17 amino acids. Here the CDR3 DNA reads TGCGCCAGCAGCCACCCAGTTGCCCAGGGCCGCAATCAGCCCCAGCATTTT. Residues: CASSHPVAQGRNQPQHF.

The V and J genes are TRBV14 and TRBJ1-1; a possible D gene is TRBD1 (5 bases). The V end was cut by 6 bases, the J end by 8 bases, with 22 bases between. CDR1 and CDR2 (germline): SGHDN, FVKESK. This CDR3 is built from 15 residues. The CDR3 is CASSKNARAFEEAFF. CDR3 DNA sequence: TGTGCCAGCAGTAAGAACGCCAGGGCGTTTGAGGAAGCTTTCTTT.

The chain joins TRBV27 to TRBJ2-3; possibly TRBD1 or TRBD2 for D (5 bases each). The CDR3 runs 14 residues. V was pared by 1 base and J by 2 bases, with 7 bases between. Per the germline V gene, CDR1 is MNHEY and CDR2 is SMNVEV (reference sequence). CDR3 sequence: CASSLYGTTDTQYF. DNA of the CDR3: TGTGCCAGCAGTTTATACGGGACCACAGATACGCAGTATTTT.

This clone was seen a single time. The chain employs TRBV7-8 and TRBJ1-6; 8 bases fit TRBD1. CDR3 length: 19 amino acids. V shed 0 bases, J shed 0 bases, and the junction held 7 bases outside the gene matches. Looked up from germline, CDR1 is SGHVS and CDR2 is FQNEAQ. The CDR3 sequence: CASSLASTGGSSYNSPLHF. The CDR3 DNA follows: TGTGCCAGCAGCTTAGCTAGCACAGGGGGGAGCTCCTATAATTCACCCCTCCACTTT.

The V and J genes are TRBV6-1 and TRBJ2-7; D possibly matches TRBD1 or TRBD2 (6 bases each). Germline V gene data show CDR1 as MNHNS and CDR2 as SASEGT. Trimming took 8 bases from V and 3 from J, leaving 20 bases between them. The CDR3 length is 15 residues. The CDR3 nucleotides are TGTGCCAGCCCCCCTCAAGGGGGGTACGGCTACGAGCAGTACTTC. As protein: CASPPQGGYGYEQYF.

The gene calls are TRBV7-2 and TRBJ1-2; D is undetermined. The CDR3 length is 14 residues. Germline CDR1 reads SGHTA; CDR2 reads FQGNSA. Trimming removed 2 bases from V and 4 bases from J, with 11 bases in between. DNA for the CDR3: TGTGCCAGCAGCTTATACAGCACCCTCTATGGCTACACCTTC. It yields the protein CASSLYSTLYGYTF.

The J gene is TRBJ1-2, the V gene TRBV29-1; D gene unclear. This CDR3 is built from 11 residues. Germline CDR1 SQVTM, CDR2 ANQGSEA. Trimming shortened V by 4 bases and J by 4 bases, and 7 bases separated the two germline ends. The CDR3: CSVASVYGYTF. CDR3 nucleotides: TGCAGCGTTGCCAGCGTCTATGGCTACACCTTC.

This clone was seen just once. This chain links TRBV18 with TRBJ2-3; 7 bases are a match to TRBD2. The CDR3 extends over 19 amino acids. Trimming cost V 0 bases and J 5 bases; bases outside gene matches: 17. Germline V gives CDR1 KGHSH, CDR2 LQKENI. The CDR3 DNA follows: TGTGCCAGCTCACCACCGTGGGACTACGCGAGCACCTACAAAGATACGCAGTATTTT. Its protein is CASSPPWDYASTYKDTQYF.

The genes are TRBV10-2 and TRBJ2-7; the D gene is possibly TRBD2 (6 bases). The V and J ends lost 5 bases and 3 bases respectively, with 11 bases between them. This CDR3 region has 13 residues. Germline assignment: CDR1 WSHSY and CDR2 SAAADI. The CDR3 region has the DNA TGCGCCAGCAGTAGAGCGGGCCTCTACGAGCAGTACTTC. Encoded protein: CASSRAGLYEQYF.

V gene TRBV30 combines with J gene TRBJ2-5, with 11 positions matching TRBD1. Trimming at V came to 0 bases and at J to 5 bases, leaving 8 bases not matched to a gene. Germline CDR1 reads GTSNPN; CDR2 reads SVGIG (reference sequence). This CDR3 has 16 amino acids. Written as DNA, the CDR3 is TGTGCCTGGAGTGTACTTAGGACAGGGGGCCAGGAGACCCAGTACTTC. This translates into CAWSVLRTGGQETQYF.

The chain employs TRBV19 and TRBJ2-5; weak D call: TRBD1 (5 bases). Germline-derived CDR1 and CDR2 are LNHDA and SQIVND (reference sequence). This CDR3 contains 13 residues. Deletions cut 1 base from V and 5 bases from J, with 8 bases between. In DNA form, the CDR3 reads TGTGCCAGTAGTATAGGGACAATCGAGACCCAGTACTTC. Translating gives CASSIGTIETQYF. The variable domain in full, completed from reference TRBV19 and TRBJ2-5, reads DGGITQSPKYLFRKEGQNVTLSCEQNLNHDAMYWYRQDPGQGLRLIYYSQIVNDFQKGDIAEGYSVSREKKESFPLTVTSAQKNPTAFYLCASSIGTIETQYFGPGTRLLVL.

The chain links TRBV12-2 to TRBJ2-3; the table gives TRBD2 as D, unverified against the DNA. TRBV12-2 is given as a pseudogene. This CDR3 is 18 amino acids long. The CDR3 coding sequence is TGTGCAAGTCGCTTAAAGGCGGTTCTCGCGGGGCCTACAGATACGCAGTATTTT. It specifies CASRLKAVLAGPTDTQYF.

This chain uses TRBV9 with TRBJ2-7, with 10 bases that match TRBD1. J was trimmed by 0 bases and V by 3 bases; bases with no gene match: 9. Germline V gives CDR1 SGDLS, CDR2 YYNGEE. This CDR3 has 17 residues. CDR3 loop: CASSATWDRGDSYEQYF. CDR3 coding DNA: TGTGCCAGCAGCGCAACATGGGACAGGGGTGACTCCTACGAGCAGTACTTC.

In this sample, this clone turned up once. The CDR3: CASSIDARQYNYGYTF. The CDR3 bases are TGTGCCAGTAGTATAGATGCGCGGCAGTACAACTATGGCTACACCTTC. The chain combines TRBV19 with TRBJ1-2, with D unresolved. Trimming left V 0 bases short and J 2 bases short, with 13 bases between. The CDR3 extends over 16 amino acids. Germline CDR1 reads LNHDA; CDR2 reads SQIVND (reference sequence). Looking up the rest from reference TRBV19 and TRBJ1-2 gives the full variable domain: DGGITQSPKYLFRKEGQNVTLSCEQNLNHDAMYWYRQDPGQGLRLIYYSQIVNDFQKGDIAEGYSVSREKKESFPLTVTSAQKNPTAFYLCASSIDARQYNYGYTFGSGTRLTVV.

This chain joins TRBV10-3 and TRBJ1-2; no firm D call. The CDR3 consists of 16 residues. The germline V and J ends were trimmed by 2 bases and 1 base, with 14 bases remaining between them. The V gene's germline CDR1 is ENHRY and CDR2 SYGVKD. CDR3 residues: CAISEEPPSGNYGYTF. The CDR3 bases are TGTGCCATCAGTGAGGAGCCTCCATCGGGTAACTATGGCTACACCTTC.